A selection of T cell receptor beta chains follows, all from one sample in a study of shared clonotypes between healthy human individuals. Profiled with immunoSEQ multiplex PCR; TCRdb holds only in-frame clones, not every one. The sample records over a million clones, around 97% being singletons. The sequenced sample consisted of naive CD4+ T cells sorted from blood. The receptors derive from a man aged 25 to 45 in good health. Both conserved end residues are part of each CDR3. The D gene is left open where the match is weak. Clone size is shown for a subset of rows, as once, few, many or a class of expanded clone.

V gene	D gene	clone size	J gene	CDR3 protein	CDR3 DNA
TRBV4-2	TRBD2	once	TRBJ2-7	CASSPRTSGTSHEQYF	TGTGCCAGCAGCCCACGAACTAGCGGAACCTCCCACGAGCAGTACTTC
TRBV29-1	TRBD1	once	TRBJ1-5	CSVWTGDVGQPQHF	TGCAGCGTATGGACAGGGGACGTGGGGCAGCCCCAGCATTTT
TRBV6-1	TRBD2	-	TRBJ2-1	CASSEVRGGNEQFF	TGTGCCAGCAGTGAAGTTCGGGGGGGTAATGAGCAGTTCTTC
TRBV18	-	-	TRBJ2-7	CASSPQGGWSPGYEQYF	TGTGCCAGCTCACCGCAGGGGGGTTGGTCCCCAGGCTACGAGCAGTACTTC
TRBV7-9	TRBD1	-	TRBJ2-2	CASNPPGQGGSGELFF	TGTGCCAGCAACCCTCCGGGACAGGGAGGATCCGGGGAGCTGTTTTTT
TRBV5-1	-	-	TRBJ2-1	CASSSPGRDSHRAGEQFF	TGCGCCAGCAGCTCACCCGGCCGGGACTCCCACCGGGCAGGCGAGCAGTTCTTC
TRBV7-6	-	-	TRBJ2-2	CASSVNRAGELFF	TGTGCCAGCAGCGTAAACAGGGCCGGGGAGCTGTTTTTT
TRBV7-9	-	-	TRBJ2-6	CASIHAGVYSGANVLTF	TGTGCCAGCATCCACGCAGGGGTTTACTCCGGGGCCAACGTCCTGACTTTC
TRBV18	TRBD1	-	TRBJ1-2	CASSRVGGRLANYGYTF	TGTGCCAGCTCACGCGTAGGGGGCAGATTAGCTAACTATGGCTACACCTTC
TRBV6-4	-	-	TRBJ2-5	CASSGAGREETQYF	TGTGCCAGCAGTGGGGCAGGGCGGGAAGAGACCCAGTACTTC
TRBV6-5	TRBD2	-	TRBJ2-3	CASSYKREVTDTQYF	TGTGCCAGCAGTTACAAGCGGGAGGTGACAGATACGCAGTATTTT
TRBV2	-	once	TRBJ2-5	CASSQDRPQETQYF	TGTGCCAGCAGTCAGGACAGACCCCAAGAGACCCAGTACTTC
TRBV19	TRBD1	-	TRBJ2-3	CASSTGTGGSDTQYF	TGTGCCAGTAGTACCGGGACAGGGGGCTCGGATACGCAGTATTTT
TRBV5-1	-	-	TRBJ1-2	CASSPEGNYGYTF	TGCGCCAGCAGCCCGGAAGGTAACTATGGCTACACCTTC
TRBV4-2	-	-	TRBJ2-1	CASSQDRSSYNEQFF	TGTGCCAGCAGCCAAGACAGGAGCTCCTACAATGAGCAGTTCTTC
TRBV30	-	once	TRBJ1-2	CAWSLRANYGYTF	TGTGCCTGGAGTCTAAGGGCTAACTATGGCTACACCTTC
TRBV4-3	-	once	TRBJ2-7	CASSQASHAAYEQYF	TGCGCCAGCAGCCAAGCCTCGCACGCTGCCTACGAGCAGTACTTC
TRBV29-1	-	-	TRBJ2-1	CSVDGESSYNEQFF	TGCAGCGTTGACGGCGAGAGCTCCTACAATGAGCAGTTCTTC
TRBV6-5	-	once	TRBJ2-3	CASIPTGRPDTQYF	TGTGCCAGCATCCCGACCGGCAGACCAGATACGCAGTATTTT
TRBV9	TRBD2	few	TRBJ2-7	CASSVGLAGYEQYF	TGTGCCAGCAGCGTAGGACTAGCGGGCTACGAGCAGTACTTC
TRBV5-1	TRBD2	-	TRBJ2-1	CASSLAKLAGRYNEQFF	TGCGCCAGCAGCTTGGCTAAGCTAGCGGGACGGTACAATGAGCAGTTCTTC
TRBV19	TRBD1	once	TRBJ2-7	CASSSGTESYEQYF	TGTGCCAGTAGTAGTGGGACAGAGTCCTACGAGCAGTACTTC
TRBV28	-	-	TRBJ2-3	CASSLRANTQYF	TGTGCCAGCAGTTTACGTGCGAATACGCAGTATTTT
TRBV18	-	-	TRBJ2-7	CASSPAQVNYEQYF	TGTGCCAGCTCACCCGCACAGGTTAACTACGAGCAGTACTTC
TRBV6-1	-	-	TRBJ2-7	CASSVWGDEQYF	TGTGCCAGCAGTGTTTGGGGGGACGAGCAGTACTTC
TRBV5-1	-	-	TRBJ2-7	CASSFQGSGEQYF	TGCGCCAGCAGCTTCCAGGGGTCTGGCGAGCAGTACTTC
TRBV19	TRBD2	-	TRBJ2-1	CASSPAGGPNEQFF	TGTGCCAGTAGTCCAGCGGGAGGGCCGAATGAGCAGTTCTTC
TRBV7-6	-	-	TRBJ2-2	CASSLVATHNTGELFF	TGTGCCAGCAGCTTAGTAGCAACCCACAACACCGGGGAGCTGTTTTTT
TRBV5-5	TRBD2	-	TRBJ2-1	CASSLKAGGVYEQFF	TGTGCCAGCAGCTTGAAGGCGGGAGGAGTCTATGAGCAGTTCTTC
TRBV20-1	-	-	TRBJ2-1	CSARDPGEQFF	TGCAGTGCTAGAGATCCAGGTGAGCAGTTCTTC
TRBV6-1	-	-	TRBJ1-1	CASSEQAAYTEAFF	TGTGCCAGCAGTGAACAAGCCGCGTACACTGAAGCTTTCTTT
TRBV5-4	TRBD2	-	TRBJ2-2	CASSLTFSSGGNTGELFF	TGTGCCAGCAGCCTAACATTTTCTAGCGGGGGTAACACCGGGGAGCTGTTTTTT
TRBV9	TRBD2	-	TRBJ2-3	CASSVLAGEADTQYF	TGTGCCAGCAGCGTATTAGCGGGAGAAGCAGATACGCAGTATTTT
TRBV6-1	-	-	TRBJ2-7	CASSEAARAIYEQYF	TGTGCCAGCAGTGAAGCAGCGAGGGCCATCTACGAGCAGTACTTC
TRBV15	-	-	TRBJ2-3	CATSRTQRVRGTDTQYF	TGTGCCACCAGCAGGACTCAGCGGGTCCGGGGTACAGATACGCAGTATTTT
TRBV4-1	-	-	TRBJ2-1	CASSQRRDMYNEQFF	TGCGCCAGCAGCCAAAGGCGGGACATGTACAATGAGCAGTTCTTC
TRBV10-1	-	-	TRBJ2-3	CASSENTDTQYF	TGCGCCAGCAGTGAAAACACAGATACGCAGTATTTT
TRBV30	-	-	TRBJ2-3	CAWRPWLNEDTQYF	TGTGCCTGGAGGCCCTGGCTGAACGAGGATACGCAGTATTTT
TRBV20-1	-	-	TRBJ2-7	CSARSDYEQYF	TGCAGTGCTAGATCAGACTACGAGCAGTACTTC
TRBV18	-	-	TRBJ2-1	CASSPPSGRYNEQFF	TGTGCCAGCTCACCCCCCAGCGGGCGCTACAATGAGCAGTTCTTC
TRBV7-8	-	-	TRBJ2-5	CASSLRGGVEAETQYF	TGTGCCAGCAGCCTCCGGGGCGGGGTCGAGGCAGAGACCCAGTACTTC
TRBV7-6	-	-	TRBJ2-1	CASSLDSWLLRSYNEQFF	TGTGCCAGCAGCCTGGATAGCTGGCTCTTACGCTCCTACAATGAGCAGTTCTTC
TRBV13	-	-	TRBJ2-5	CASSLQGYQETQYF	TGTGCCAGCAGCTTACAAGGTTACCAAGAGACCCAGTACTTC
TRBV5-1	TRBD1	-	TRBJ1-4	CASGPTGQGYEKLFF	TGCGCCAGCGGACCTACGGGACAGGGTTATGAAAAACTGTTTTTT
TRBV7-9	TRBD1	once	TRBJ2-7	CASSVGGQGAPYEQYF	TGTGCCAGCAGCGTGGGGGGACAGGGGGCCCCCTACGAGCAGTACTTC
TRBV7-2	-	-	TRBJ2-1	CASSLGISSQPPNEQFF	TGTGCCAGCAGCTTAGGTATTTCCAGCCAGCCCCCCAATGAGCAGTTCTTC
TRBV5-4	-	-	TRBJ2-2	CASSLVGRGDTGELFF	TGTGCCAGCAGCTTGGTTGGCAGGGGTGACACCGGGGAGCTGTTTTTT
TRBV28	-	-	TRBJ2-2	CASSPRLAGELFF	TGTGCCAGCAGTCCGAGACTAGCCGGGGAGCTGTTTTTT
TRBV10-1	TRBD1	-	TRBJ2-1	CASSEGPVGTGSYNEQFF	TGCGCCAGCAGTGAGGGGCCGGTCGGGACAGGGTCCTACAATGAGCAGTTCTTC